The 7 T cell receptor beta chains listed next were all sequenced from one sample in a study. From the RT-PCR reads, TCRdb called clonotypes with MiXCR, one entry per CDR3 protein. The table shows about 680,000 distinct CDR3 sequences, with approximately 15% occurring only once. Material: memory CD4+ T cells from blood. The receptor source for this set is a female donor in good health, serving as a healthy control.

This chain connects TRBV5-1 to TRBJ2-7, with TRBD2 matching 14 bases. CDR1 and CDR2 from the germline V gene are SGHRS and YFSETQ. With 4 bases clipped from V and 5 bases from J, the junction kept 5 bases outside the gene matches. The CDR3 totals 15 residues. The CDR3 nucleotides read TGCGCCAGCAGCCGGGGACTAGCGGGAGTCAACGAGCAGTACTTC. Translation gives CASSRGLAGVNEQYF.

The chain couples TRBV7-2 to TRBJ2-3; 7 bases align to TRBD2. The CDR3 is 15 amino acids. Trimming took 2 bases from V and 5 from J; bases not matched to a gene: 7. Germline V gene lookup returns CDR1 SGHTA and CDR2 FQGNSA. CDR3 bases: TGTGCCAGCAGCTTAAACGGGGGGAGGGTAGATACGCAGTATTTT. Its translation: CASSLNGGRVDTQYF.

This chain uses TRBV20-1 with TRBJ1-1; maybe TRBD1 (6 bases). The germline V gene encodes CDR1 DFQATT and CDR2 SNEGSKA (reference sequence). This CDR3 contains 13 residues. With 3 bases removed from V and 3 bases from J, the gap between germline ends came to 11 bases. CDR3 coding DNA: TGCAGTGCTAGGTCTCAGGGGCACACTGAAGCTTTCTTT. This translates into CSARSQGHTEAFF.

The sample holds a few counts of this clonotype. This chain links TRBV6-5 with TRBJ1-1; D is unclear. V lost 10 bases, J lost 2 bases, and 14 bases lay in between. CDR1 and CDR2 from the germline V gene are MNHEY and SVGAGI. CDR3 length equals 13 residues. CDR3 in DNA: TGTGCCACCCACCGGACCGACAACACTGAAGCTTTCTTT. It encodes CATHRTDNTEAFF.

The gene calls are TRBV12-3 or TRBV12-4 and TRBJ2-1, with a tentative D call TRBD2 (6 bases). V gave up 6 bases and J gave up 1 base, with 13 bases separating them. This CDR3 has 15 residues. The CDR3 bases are TGTGCCAGCAGCACCGGAGGGCAATCCTACAATGAGCAGTTCTTC. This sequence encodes CASSTGGQSYNEQFF.

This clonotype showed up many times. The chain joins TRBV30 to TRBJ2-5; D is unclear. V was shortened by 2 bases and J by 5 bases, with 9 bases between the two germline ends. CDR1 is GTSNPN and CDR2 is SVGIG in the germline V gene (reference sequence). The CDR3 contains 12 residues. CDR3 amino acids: CAWSPVGETQYF. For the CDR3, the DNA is TGTGCCTGGAGTCCTGTCGGGGAGACCCAGTACTTC.

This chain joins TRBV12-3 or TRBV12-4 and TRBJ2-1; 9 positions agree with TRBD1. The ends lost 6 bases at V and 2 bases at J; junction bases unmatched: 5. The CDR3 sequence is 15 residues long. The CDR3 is CASRPTGGAYNEQFF. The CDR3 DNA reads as TGTGCCAGCAGACCGACAGGGGGGGCCTACAATGAGCAGTTCTTC.